This T cell receptor beta chain was sequenced in a study of human T cells and chemical hapten exposure. With 6 bases clipped from V and 4 bases from J, the junction kept 6 bases outside the gene matches. CDR1 and CDR2 from the germline V gene are MGHRA and YSYEKL. This CDR3 contains 15 residues. This clonotype appeared many times. Its antigen is still unknown. TCRdb re-analysed the RACE reads in MiXCR, keeping a single row per CDR3 protein. The sample includes under 100,000 distinct CDR3 sequences, roughly a tenth of them seen just once. Study outcomes and limitations: TCRs above 1 in 1000 frequency did not change with DPC sensitization. Compared to controls, expanded TCRs made significantly more large clusters of similar CDR3s. PT1 expanded TCR counts and patch test score correlated positively.

Specified time point: patch test 2, 6 weeks after DPC sensitization. Documented treatment: therapeutic diphenylcyclopropenone sensitization with weekly scalp DPC. Total RNA was isolated from whole blood that had not been fractionated. The genes are TRBV4-1 and TRBJ2-6, with 7 positions matching TRBD1. This sequence was found in a woman aged 25 to 39 with alopecia areata. Some clones in this sample may be carry-over from other donors' samples. Material: whole blood, obtained in connection with sensitization to the hapten diphenylcyclopropenone (DPC). The CDR3 DNA reads TGCGCCAGCAGGAACACAGGGGCCGGGGCCAACGTCCTGACTTTC. It yields the protein CASRNTGAGANVLTF.